Following are 21 T cell receptor beta chains from one sample sequenced in a study of vaccination effects on CD4 cells after COVID-19. The protocol was immunoSEQ multiplex PCR, while the TCRdb copy is restricted to in-frame clones and leaves out a portion. The sample has approximately 25,000 clones, around 70% seen once. Sequencing in the ViraFEST assay came after antigen-specific CD4+ T cells had been expanded with viral peptide pools, which were used to stimulate PBMC. After around nine days in culture, the CD4+ T cells were isolated. The healthy vaccine recipients, who had no prior SARS-CoV-2 infection, showed negative nucleocapsid antibodies. These receptors' targets are unknown. Sequences were derived from CD4+ T cells from PBMCs cultured with SARS-CoV-2 spike peptides, sampled before COVID-19 vaccination. All receptors derive from a human donor who received a COVID-19 vaccine.

The chain recombines TRBV5-8 with TRBJ1-2; D unclear. Trimming left V 2 bases short and J 2 bases short, with 10 bases between. In germline, CDR1 is SGHTS, CDR2 YDEGEE. This CDR3 contains 14 residues. The CDR3 sequence is CASSLPGRNYGYTF. The CDR3 nucleotides are TGTGCCAGCAGCTTACCGGGCCGCAACTATGGCTACACCTTC.

This chain connects TRBV27 to TRBJ2-3; maybe TRBD2 (5 bases). Trimming left V 6 bases short and J 2 bases short, with 18 bases between. The V gene's germline CDR1 is MNHEY and CDR2 SMNVEV (reference sequence). The CDR3 sequence is 16 residues long. CDR3 sequence: CASSPSWAGLTDTQYF. The CDR3 DNA follows: TGTGCCAGCAGCCCCAGTTGGGCAGGACTCACAGATACGCAGTATTTT.

This clone is a singleton in its sample. The gene calls are TRBV25-1 and TRBJ2-7, with no clear D. Trimming removed 3 bases from V and 9 bases from J, with 9 bases in between. This CDR3 has 11 amino acids. Germline lookup yields CDR1 MGHDK and CDR2 SYGVNS. DNA of the CDR3: TGTGCCAGCAGTGACGGCCTTCCGCAGTACTTC. Protein: CASSDGLPQYF.

The gene calls are TRBV20-1 and TRBJ2-5; no clear D gene. Germline CDR1 reads DFQATT; CDR2 reads SNEGSKA (reference sequence). The CDR3 is made up of 15 amino acids. V gave up 3 bases and J gave up 5 bases, with 19 bases separating them. This chain's CDR3 is CSASDGGRRRETQYF. The CDR3 nucleotides are TGCAGTGCTAGTGATGGTGGCCGCAGGCGGGAGACCCAGTACTTC.

In this sample, this clone turned up a few times. The gene calls are TRBV7-9 and TRBJ2-2; D tentatively reads TRBD1 or TRBD2 (7 bases each). With 5 bases removed from V and 6 bases from J, the gap between germline ends came to 13 bases. CDR1 is SEHNR, CDR2 FQNEAQ, per germline (reference sequence). There are 14 residues in the CDR3. CDR3 region: CASSPQGGPGELFF. The CDR3 bases are TGTGCCAGCAGCCCCCAGGGGGGGCCCGGGGAGCTGTTTTTT.

The chain recombines TRBV15 with TRBJ2-6, with 12 bases that match TRBD1. Germline values: CDR1 LNHNV, CDR2 YYDKDF (reference sequence). The length of the CDR3 is 20 residues. With 2 bases clipped from V and 0 bases from J, the junction kept 8 bases outside the gene matches. In DNA, the CDR3 is TGTGCCACCAGCAGACGGGGACAGGGGGCCCGTAGCTCTGGGGCCAACGTCCTGACTTTC. This codes for CATSRRGQGARSSGANVLTF.

As for this clone: One end of the junction varies from germline; a read error may be responsible. This sequence joins TRBV27 and TRBJ2-7; tentatively, D is TRBD1 or TRBD2 (5 bases each). This CDR3 contains 14 residues. CDR1 is MNHEY, CDR2 SMNVEV, per germline (reference sequence). The CDR3 loop reads CASSLSGRFYEQYF. For the CDR3, the DNA is TGTGCCAGCAGCTTATCGGGGCGCTTCTACGAGCAGTACTTC.

The chain couples TRBV6-6 to TRBJ1-3; tentatively, D is TRBD1 (6 bases). V was clipped by 6 bases and J by 0 bases, with 15 bases between them. CDR3 length equals 16 residues. Germline V gives CDR1 MNHNY, CDR2 SVGAGI (reference sequence). The CDR3 nucleotides are TGTGCCAGCAGCTCAACCCAAGGGGGCTCTGGAAACACCATATATTTT. It yields the protein CASSSTQGGSGNTIYF.

This clone was recorded a few times. V and J are TRBV19 and TRBJ1-5; the D gene is possibly TRBD1 (5 bases). The germline CDR1 and CDR2 sequences are LNHDA and SQIVND (reference sequence). The CDR3 loop spans 14 amino acids. Trimming cost V 1 base and J 6 bases, with 10 bases left between them. CDR3 nucleotide sequence: TGTGCCAGTAGTATAGGGACAAAAGTTCAGCCCCAGCATTTT. Residues: CASSIGTKVQPQHF.

The rearrangement uses TRBV13 and TRBJ2-7; TRBD1 might be the D (6 bases). Germline V gives CDR1 PRHDT, CDR2 FYEKMQ (reference sequence). The CDR3 is 13 amino acids. Trimming left V 6 bases short and J 5 bases short, with 14 bases between. Written as DNA, the CDR3 is TGTGCCAGCAGGTTCCGGGACATAAACGAGCAGTACTTC. It codes for CASRFRDINEQYF.

Only a few counts were recorded for this clone. The rearrangement links TRBV6-5 to TRBJ2-7, with TRBD1 identical over 8 bases. The V gene's germline CDR1 is MNHEY and CDR2 SVGAGI. The CDR3 loop spans 12 amino acids. Germline trimming cut 9 bases from V and 1 base from J; bases unmatched to any gene: 2. CDR3 residues: CASDRGSYEQYF. CDR3 bases: TGTGCCAGTGACAGGGGATCCTACGAGCAGTACTTC.

The chain carries TRBV6-1 and TRBJ1-4, with no clear D. Trimming left V 1 base short and J 0 bases short, with 24 bases between. The germline gives CDR1 MNHNS, CDR2 SASEGT. This CDR3 contains 21 residues. This chain's CDR3 is CASSEVKIQTLRTATNEKLFF. DNA for the CDR3: TGTGCCAGCAGTGAAGTGAAGATACAGACTTTAAGGACTGCAACTAATGAAAAACTGTTTTTT.

This clone has more than one count but fewer than ten. This chain connects TRBV5-4 to TRBJ2-1, with 8 nucleotides matching TRBD1. V trimming: 5 bases; J trimming: 8 bases; junction bases outside the gene matches: 9. Germline CDR1 SGHNT, CDR2 YYREEE (reference sequence). The CDR3 contains 14 residues. The CDR3 coding sequence is TGTGCCAGCAGAACAGGGGGAACTGTGGATGAGCAGTTCTTC. It specifies CASRTGGTVDEQFF.

The J gene is TRBJ2-7, the V gene TRBV6-5, with D unclear. The CDR3 contains 14 residues. The germline V and J ends were trimmed by 10 bases and 2 bases, with 18 bases remaining between them. Germline V gene sequence: CDR1 MNHEY, CDR2 SVGAGI. This chain's CDR3 is CATHRRALTYEQYF. The DNA for the CDR3 is TGTGCCACCCACAGACGCGCGTTAACCTACGAGCAGTACTTC.

The chain carries TRBV5-1 and TRBJ2-5, with TRBD2 identical over 11 bases. CDR1 and CDR2 (germline): SGHRS, YFSETQ. Losses at the gene ends were 2 bases for V and 1 base for J; bases not matched to a gene: 10. The CDR3 consists of 18 residues. The CDR3 bases are TGCGCCAGCAGCTTTTCTTTAGGACTAGCGGGCCCCCAAGAGACCCAGTACTTC. Protein sequence: CASSFSLGLAGPQETQYF.

Points on this clone: The junction does not match germline at one end; this may be a read error. Other DNA sequences in the same sample also yield this CDR3. The rearrangement joins TRBV6-1 to TRBJ2-1; D unclear. The CDR3 extends over 15 amino acids. Germline V CDR1 and CDR2: MNHNS, SASEGT. The CDR3 DNA reads as TGTGCCAGCAGTGAAATAGACGGTGGGAACAATGAGCAATTCTTC. Translated: CASSEIDGGNNEQFF.

The chain combines TRBV5-1 with TRBJ2-3; the D gene is possibly TRBD2 (6 bases). This CDR3 has 15 residues. Germline CDR1 reads SGHRS; CDR2 reads YFSETQ. Trimming removed 4 bases from V and 4 bases from J, with 16 bases in between. The CDR3 nucleotides read TGCGCCAGCAGCGAAGCGGGCCGCATGGCAGATACGCAGTATTTT. This gives the protein CASSEAGRMADTQYF.

J is TRBJ2-7 and V is TRBV6-5; D is undetermined. Trimming cost V 6 bases and J 1 base, with 13 bases left between them. The germline gives CDR1 MNHEY, CDR2 SVGAGI. This CDR3 region has 14 residues. The CDR3 protein is CASSPRWGSYEQYF. CDR3 bases: TGTGCCAGCAGCCCCCGGTGGGGTTCCTACGAGCAGTACTTC.

CDR3 in amino acids: CASSVAPQGTSYEQYF. For the CDR3, the DNA is TGTGCCAGCAGCGTAGCCCCCCAGGGTACATCATACGAGCAGTACTTC. The chain links TRBV9 to TRBJ2-7; perhaps TRBD1 as D (5 bases). Germline CDR1 reads SGDLS; CDR2 reads YYNGEE. Trimming stripped 0 bases from V and 4 bases from J, with 17 bases between. The CDR3 length is 16 residues.

J is TRBJ2-6 and V is TRBV5-1; 7 positions match TRBD1. Germline V gives CDR1 SGHRS, CDR2 YFSETQ. This CDR3 contains 16 residues. Unmatched junction bases numbered 4, after V lost 0 bases and J lost 4 bases. The CDR3 protein is CASSLAGTDGANVLTF. For the CDR3, the DNA is TGCGCCAGCAGCTTGGCCGGGACAGACGGGGCCAACGTCCTGACTTTC.

The rearrangement links TRBV6-5 to TRBJ2-5; 7 bases agree with TRBD1. J lost 7 bases, V lost 5 bases, and 4 bases had no gene match. Germline-derived CDR1 and CDR2 are MNHEY and SVGAGI. This CDR3 contains 12 residues. The CDR3 nucleotides read TGTGCCAGCAGTCTACGACAGGGGACCCAGTACTTC. Translating gives CASSLRQGTQYF.